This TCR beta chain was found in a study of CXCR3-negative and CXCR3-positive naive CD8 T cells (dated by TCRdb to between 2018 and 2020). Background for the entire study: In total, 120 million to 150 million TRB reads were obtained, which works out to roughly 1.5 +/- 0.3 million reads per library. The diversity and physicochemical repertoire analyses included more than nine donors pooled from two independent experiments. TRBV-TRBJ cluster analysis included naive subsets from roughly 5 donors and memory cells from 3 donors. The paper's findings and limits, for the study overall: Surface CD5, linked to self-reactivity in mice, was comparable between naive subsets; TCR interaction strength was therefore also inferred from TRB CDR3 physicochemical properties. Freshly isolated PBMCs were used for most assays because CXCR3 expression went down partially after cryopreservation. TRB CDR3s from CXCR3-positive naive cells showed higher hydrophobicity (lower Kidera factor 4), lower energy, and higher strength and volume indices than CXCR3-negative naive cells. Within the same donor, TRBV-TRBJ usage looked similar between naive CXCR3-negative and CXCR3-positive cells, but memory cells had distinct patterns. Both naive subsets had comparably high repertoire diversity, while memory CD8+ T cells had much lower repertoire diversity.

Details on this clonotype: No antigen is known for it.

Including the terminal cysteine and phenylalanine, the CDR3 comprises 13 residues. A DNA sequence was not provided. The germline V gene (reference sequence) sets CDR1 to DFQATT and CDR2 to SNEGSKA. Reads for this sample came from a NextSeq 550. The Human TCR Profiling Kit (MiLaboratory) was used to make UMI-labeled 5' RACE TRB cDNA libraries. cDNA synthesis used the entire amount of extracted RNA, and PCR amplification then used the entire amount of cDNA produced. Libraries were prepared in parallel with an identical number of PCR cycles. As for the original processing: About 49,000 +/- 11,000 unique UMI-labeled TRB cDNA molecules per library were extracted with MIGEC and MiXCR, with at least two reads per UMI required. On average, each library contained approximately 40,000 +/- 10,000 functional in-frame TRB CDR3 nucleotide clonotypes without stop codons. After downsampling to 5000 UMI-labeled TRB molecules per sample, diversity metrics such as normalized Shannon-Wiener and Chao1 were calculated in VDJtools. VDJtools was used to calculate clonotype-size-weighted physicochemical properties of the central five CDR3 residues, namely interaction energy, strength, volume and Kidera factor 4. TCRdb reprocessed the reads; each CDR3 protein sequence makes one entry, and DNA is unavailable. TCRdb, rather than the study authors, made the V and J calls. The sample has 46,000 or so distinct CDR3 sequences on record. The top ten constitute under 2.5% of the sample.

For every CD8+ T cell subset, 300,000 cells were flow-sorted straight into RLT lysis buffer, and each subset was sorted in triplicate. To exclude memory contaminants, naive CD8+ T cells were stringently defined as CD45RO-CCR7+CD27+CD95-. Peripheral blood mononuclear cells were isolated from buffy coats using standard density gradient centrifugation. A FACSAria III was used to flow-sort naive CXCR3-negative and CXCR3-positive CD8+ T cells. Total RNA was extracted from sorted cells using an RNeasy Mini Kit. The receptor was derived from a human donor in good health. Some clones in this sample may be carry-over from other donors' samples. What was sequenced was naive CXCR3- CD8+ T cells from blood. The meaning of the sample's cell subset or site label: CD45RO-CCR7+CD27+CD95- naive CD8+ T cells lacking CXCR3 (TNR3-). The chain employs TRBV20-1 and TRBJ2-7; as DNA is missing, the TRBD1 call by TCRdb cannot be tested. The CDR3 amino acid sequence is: CSARDRTEYEQYF.